Each of the 30 T cell receptor beta chains below was sequenced from the same sample in a study of T cell responses to AZD1222 COVID-19 vaccine. Measured with immunoSEQ multiplex PCR; TCRdb has only the in-frame clones, and not every one. Of 95,000 to 100,000 clones in the sample, less than 90% are singletons; the top ten hold about 17%. Sequencing used peripheral blood, obtained on day 0 of AZD1222 vaccination. All receptors derive from an adult in good health.

The chain employs TRBV9 and TRBJ2-3; 9 bases line up with TRBD2. The ends lost 1 base at V and 4 bases at J; junction bases unmatched: 13. The CDR3 sequence is 18 residues long. Germline-derived CDR1 and CDR2 are SGDLS and YYNGEE. CDR3 DNA: TGTGCCAGCAGCGTACTGCCGTCGGGCGGGAGGGGGGCAGATACGCAGTATTTT. Translating it yields CASSVLPSGGRGADTQYF.

V and J are TRBV19 and TRBJ2-7; 12 bases align to TRBD2. The V and J ends lost 7 bases and 1 base, in that order; junction bases with no gene match: 8. The CDR3 extends over 16 amino acids. From germline, CDR1 is LNHDA and CDR2 SQIVND (reference sequence). The CDR3 reads CASTLSGLAGSYEQYF. DNA of the CDR3: TGTGCCAGTACCCTCTCAGGACTAGCGGGATCCTACGAGCAGTACTTC.

The CDR3 loop is CASSRERQTYNEQFF. The DNA for the CDR3 is TGTGCCAGTAGTAGAGAACGGCAAACCTACAATGAGCAGTTCTTC. The gene calls are TRBV19 and TRBJ2-1; no firm D call. From germline, CDR1 is LNHDA and CDR2 SQIVND (reference sequence). CDR3 size: 15 residues. Trimming stripped 4 bases from V and 2 bases from J, with 12 bases between.

This chain uses TRBV5-1 with TRBJ1-6; 7 bases align to TRBD1. Germline trimming cut 7 bases from V and 10 bases from J; bases unmatched to any gene: 14. The CDR3 extends over 15 amino acids. From germline, CDR1 is SGHRS and CDR2 YFSETQ. The CDR3 spells CASCSGTEVDSPLHF. DNA for the CDR3: TGCGCCAGCTGCTCCGGGACAGAAGTAGACTCACCCCTCCACTTT.

The chain joins TRBV18 to TRBJ1-1, with D possibly matching TRBD1 (5 bases). This CDR3 comprises 14 residues. V was pared by 6 bases and J by 1 base, with 12 bases between. Germline V gives CDR1 KGHSH, CDR2 LQKENI. The CDR3 nucleotides are TGTGCCAGCTCCGGGGCGGCCTCGAACACTGAAGCTTTCTTT. Its protein is CASSGAASNTEAFF.

This sequence joins TRBV6-5 and TRBJ2-7; weak D call: TRBD2 (5 bases). CDR3 size: 14 residues. V was shortened by 6 bases and J by 1 base, with 13 bases between the two germline ends. The V gene's germline CDR1 is MNHEY and CDR2 SVGAGI. The CDR3 region has the DNA TGTGCCAGCAGCCCCGGACTCTATTCCTACGAGCAGTACTTC. Translated, it gives CASSPGLYSYEQYF.

This chain joins TRBV6-1 and TRBJ1-2; maybe TRBD1 (6 bases). CDR1 and CDR2 (germline): MNHNS, SASEGT. The CDR3 contains 15 residues. V lost 1 base and J lost 3, with 12 bases in between. The CDR3 loop is CASSEVGAQYYGYTF. CDR3 DNA: TGTGCCAGCAGTGAAGTGGGGGCACAGTACTATGGCTACACCTTC.

The rearrangement uses TRBV20-1 and TRBJ1-4; D is ambiguous. V lost 6 bases and J lost 4, with 6 bases in between. The CDR3 loop spans 11 amino acids. Germline V gene sequence: CDR1 DFQATT, CDR2 SNEGSKA (reference sequence). CDR3 sequence (DNA): TGCAGTGCCCCTCTTAATGAAAAACTGTTTTTT. This sequence encodes CSAPLNEKLFF.

The chain joins TRBV27 to TRBJ2-7, with D perhaps given as TRBD1 or TRBD2 (6 bases each). V lost 4 bases and J lost 2, with 15 bases in between. The CDR3 loop spans 15 amino acids. The germline gives CDR1 MNHEY, CDR2 SMNVEV (reference sequence). CDR3 in amino acids: CASSSRDTLTYEQYF. The CDR3 DNA sequence: TGTGCCAGCAGTTCGCGGGACACTCTAACCTACGAGCAGTACTTC.

CDR3 sequence (DNA): TGTGCCAGCAGCGGAAGGGACAGGGGGCCCTACGAGCAGTACTTC. This encodes CASSGRDRGPYEQYF. V and J are TRBV7-6 and TRBJ2-7; 12 bases fit TRBD1. Trimming removed 5 bases from V and 2 bases from J; junction bases left unmatched: 4. The CDR3 runs to 15 residues. Germline values: CDR1 SGHVS, CDR2 FNYEAQ.

As DNA, the CDR3 is TGTGCCAGCACCAGGGGACCGAATCAGCCCCAGCATTTT. Translation gives CASTRGPNQPQHF. The chain recombines TRBV6-5 with TRBJ1-5; maybe TRBD1 (6 bases). Trimming took 7 bases from V and 4 from J, leaving 11 bases between them. The CDR3 is 13 residues long. Looked up from germline, CDR1 is MNHEY and CDR2 is SVGAGI.

In nucleotides, the CDR3 is TGTGCCAGCAAGGCACCACTTGGCGGGAGTCTCTACGAGCAGTACTTC. Translated, it gives CASKAPLGGSLYEQYF. This chain joins TRBV25-1 and TRBJ2-7, with 7 positions matching TRBD2. Trimming cost V 7 bases and J 3 bases; bases outside gene matches: 15. This CDR3 has 16 residues. Germline CDR1 MGHDK, CDR2 SYGVNS.

V gene TRBV5-1 combines with J gene TRBJ1-4; D is possibly TRBD1 (5 bases). V gave up 0 bases and J gave up 7 bases, with 16 bases separating them. The CDR3 has 16 amino acids. Per germline, CDR1 SGHRS and CDR2 YFSETQ. CDR3: CASSLGRETLREKLFF. In DNA, the CDR3 is TGCGCCAGCAGCTTGGGCAGGGAGACCTTGCGTGAAAAACTGTTTTTT.

The chain links TRBV29-1 to TRBJ2-1, with 8 bases aligning to TRBD1. CDR3 length: 14 residues. Germline CDR1 and CDR2: SQVTM and ANQGSEA. The V segment lost 7 bases and the J segment 2 bases; nucleotides outside the gene matches: 7. This CDR3 reads CSADRGGTYNEQFF. Here the CDR3 DNA reads TGCAGCGCCGACAGGGGAGGCACCTACAATGAGCAGTTCTTC.

The V call is TRBV28, the J call TRBJ1-3; D uncertain. The CDR3 runs 15 residues. Trimming took off 6 bases at V and 0 bases at J, with 12 bases between the two ends. Germline loops: CDR1 MDHEN, CDR2 SYDVKM. The CDR3 region has the DNA TGTGCCAGCAGCTACCCCGCCTTCTCTGGAAACACCATATATTTT. Residues: CASSYPAFSGNTIYF.

J is TRBJ2-2 and V is TRBV5-1, with D perhaps being TRBD1 or TRBD2 (5 bases each). The germline V gene encodes CDR1 SGHRS and CDR2 YFSETQ. The CDR3 totals 15 residues. V dropped 0 bases and J dropped 0 bases, with 6 bases sitting between them. DNA for the CDR3: TGCGCCAGCAGCTTGGGGGGGTCGAACACCGGGGAGCTGTTTTTT. It encodes CASSLGGSNTGELFF.

This rearrangement joins TRBV6-1 to TRBJ1-2, with D perhaps matching TRBD1 (5 bases). The CDR3 is made up of 14 amino acids. V gave up 1 base and J gave up 8 bases, with 14 bases separating them. The germline V gene has CDR1 MNHNS and CDR2 SASEGT. The CDR3, as DNA: TGTGCCAGCAGTGAAGAGAGAGGGGTCGTAGGCTACACCTTC. The encoded protein is CASSEERGVVGYTF.

This chain joins TRBV19 and TRBJ2-4; the D gene is possibly TRBD1 (6 bases). V was pared by 7 bases and J by 1 base, with 11 bases between. The length of the CDR3 is 14 residues. Germline lookup yields CDR1 LNHDA and CDR2 SQIVND (reference sequence). This CDR3 reads CASMDSIAKNIQYF. CDR3 sequence (DNA): TGTGCCAGTATGGACAGTATTGCCAAAAACATTCAGTACTTC.

The chain uses TRBV5-6 and TRBJ1-6; D perhaps matches TRBD1 (6 bases). This CDR3 comprises 14 residues. The germline gives CDR1 SGHDT, CDR2 YYEEEE. Trimming took 1 base from V and 7 from J, leaving 9 bases between them. CDR3 nucleotides: TGTGCCAGCAGCTTGTTGGGGGCAAATTCACCCCTCCACTTT. The encoded protein is CASSLLGANSPLHF.

The chain combines TRBV10-3 with TRBJ1-4; no definite D call. The CDR3 runs to 13 residues. V lost 4 bases and J 7 bases, leaving 10 bases between the germline ends. Germline V gives CDR1 ENHRY, CDR2 SYGVKD. CDR3 protein: CAISGDVAEKLFF. The CDR3 DNA sequence: TGTGCCATCAGTGGGGATGTAGCTGAAAAACTGTTTTTT.

The J gene is TRBJ2-5, the V gene TRBV18; tentative D call: TRBD2 (5 bases). Germline V lookup: CDR1 KGHSH, CDR2 LQKENI. Deletions cut 4 bases from V and 4 bases from J, with 10 bases between. This CDR3 region has 13 residues. The CDR3, as DNA: TGTGCCAGCTCACGAGGGTTCGCAGAGACCCAGTACTTC. Encoded protein: CASSRGFAETQYF.

This clone occurred once. The chain links TRBV11-3 to TRBJ1-5, with a tentative D call TRBD1 (5 bases). This CDR3 is built from 14 residues. CDR1 SGHNT and CDR2 YENEEA come from the germline V gene. V gave up 3 bases and J gave up 7 bases, with 13 bases separating them. CDR3 nucleotide sequence: TGTGCCAGCAGCTTCAGGGTCCAGACACAGCCCCAGCATTTT. This translates into CASSFRVQTQPQHF. Full variable domain (remainder filled in from reference TRBV11-3 and TRBJ1-5): EAGVVQSPRYKIIEKKQPVAFWCNPISGHNTLYWYLQNLGQGPELLIRYENEEAVDDSQLPKDRFSAERLKGVDSTLKIQPAELGDSAVYLCASSFRVQTQPQHFGDGTRLSIL.

The table lists this clone with a count of one. The chain couples TRBV5-1 to TRBJ1-1; D call uncertain. Germline V lookup: CDR1 SGHRS, CDR2 YFSETQ. The CDR3 runs 15 residues. Deletions cut 5 bases from V and 2 bases from J, with 16 bases between. CDR3 in DNA: TGCGCCAGCAGGTCGGGTAGCTCGTCTAACACTGAAGCTTTCTTT. It codes for CASRSGSSSNTEAFF.

The chain links TRBV7-6 to TRBJ2-3; the match to TRBD2 covers 10 bases. The CDR3 length is 16 residues. Unmatched junction bases numbered 5, after V lost 5 bases and J lost 0 bases. Per germline, CDR1 SGHVS and CDR2 FNYEAQ. In DNA form, the CDR3 reads TGTGCCAGCAGCCCGACTAGCGGGCAGAGCACAGATACGCAGTATTTT. Translating gives CASSPTSGQSTDTQYF.

The chain uses TRBV18 and TRBJ2-7; possibly TRBD1 for D (6 bases). The ends were cut back, 3 bases at V and 3 bases at J, with 12 bases in the middle. The germline V gene has CDR1 KGHSH and CDR2 LQKENI. This CDR3 is 14 amino acids long. This CDR3 is CASSPDRSYYEQYF. Here the CDR3 DNA reads TGTGCCAGCTCACCGGACAGATCCTACTACGAGCAGTACTTC.

DNA of the CDR3: TGTGCCAGCAGCAATTTTAGGGCAGATACGCAGTATTTT. Amino acids: CASSNFRADTQYF. The rearrangement uses TRBV11-1 and TRBJ2-3; unclear D gene. The CDR3 has 13 residues. V gave up 5 bases and J gave up 4 bases, with 10 bases separating them. CDR1 is SGHAT, CDR2 FQDESV, per germline (reference sequence).

The chain is built from TRBV30 and TRBJ2-7; TRBD2 matches at 12 bases. V shed 2 bases, J shed 2 bases, and the junction held 1 base outside the gene matches. Germline V gives CDR1 GTSNPN, CDR2 SVGIG (reference sequence). The CDR3 length is 14 residues. The CDR3 DNA sequence: TGTGCCTGGAGTTGGACTAGCGGGGCCTACGAGCAGTACTTC. This sequence encodes CAWSWTSGAYEQYF.

J is TRBJ1-1 and V is TRBV5-1; the D is unclear. Germline CDR1 and CDR2: SGHRS and YFSETQ. The length of the CDR3 is 14 residues. Trimming removed 0 bases from V and 1 base from J, with 7 bases in between. The CDR3 loop is CASSLGTSNTEAFF. CDR3 in DNA: TGCGCCAGCAGCTTGGGGACCTCGAACACTGAAGCTTTCTTT. Full variable domain (missing parts from reference TRBV5-1 and TRBJ1-1): KAGVTQTPRYLIKTRGQQVTLSCSPISGHRSVSWYQQTPGQGLQFLFEYFSETQRNKGNFPGRFSGRQFSNSRSEMNVSTLELGDSALYLCASSLGTSNTEAFFGQGTRLTVV.

The rearrangement links TRBV6-1 to TRBJ1-5; 9 nucleotides agree with TRBD1. This CDR3 region has 16 residues. The V gene end was trimmed by 3 bases and the J gene end by 3 bases; junction bases not matched to a gene: 6. Germline V gene sequence: CDR1 MNHNS, CDR2 SASEGT. CDR3 protein: CASSEGGQGPNQPQHF. CDR3 nucleotide sequence: TGTGCCAGCAGTGAGGGGGGACAGGGCCCCAATCAGCCCCAGCATTTT.

This rearrangement joins TRBV6-5 to TRBJ1-1; D is unresolved. Germline assignment: CDR1 MNHEY and CDR2 SVGAGI. V lost 0 bases, J lost 3 bases, and 8 bases lay in between. CDR3 size: 14 residues. The CDR3 coding sequence is TGTGCCAGCAGTTACTCGGGTGGGGACACTGAAGCTTTCTTT. This gives the protein CASSYSGGDTEAFF.